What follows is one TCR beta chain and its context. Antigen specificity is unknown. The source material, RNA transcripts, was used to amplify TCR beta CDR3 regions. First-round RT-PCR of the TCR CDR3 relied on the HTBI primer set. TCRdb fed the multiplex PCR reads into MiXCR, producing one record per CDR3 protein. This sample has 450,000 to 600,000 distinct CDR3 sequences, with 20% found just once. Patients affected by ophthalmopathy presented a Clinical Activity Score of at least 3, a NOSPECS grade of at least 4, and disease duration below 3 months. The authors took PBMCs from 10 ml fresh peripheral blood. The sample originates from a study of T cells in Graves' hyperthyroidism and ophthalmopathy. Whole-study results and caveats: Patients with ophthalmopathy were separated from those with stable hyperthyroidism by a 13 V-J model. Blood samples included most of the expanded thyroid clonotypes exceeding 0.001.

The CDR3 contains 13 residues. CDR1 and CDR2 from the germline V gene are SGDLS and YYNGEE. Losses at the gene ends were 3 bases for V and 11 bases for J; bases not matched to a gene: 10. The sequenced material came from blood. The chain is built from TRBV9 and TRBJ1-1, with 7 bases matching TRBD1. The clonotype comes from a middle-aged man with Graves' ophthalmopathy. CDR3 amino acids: CASSGRTGGEAFF. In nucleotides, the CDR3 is TGTGCCAGCAGCGGTAGGACAGGAGGAGAGGCTTTCTTT.